A single sample gave rise to the 17 T cell receptor beta chains below, sequenced in a study of blood T cell repertoires in COVID-19. Clones were sequenced by immunoSEQ multiplex PCR, and TCRdb holds only the in-frame ones, with some missing. In the table there are around 110,000 clones, approximately 87% of which are singletons. The material sequenced was peripheral blood. The receptors stem from a man aged 30 to 39 with acute or convalescent COVID-19.

The rearrangement joins TRBV2 to TRBJ1-5; 9 bases agree with TRBD1. V trimming: 6 bases; J trimming: 6 bases; junction bases outside the gene matches: 6. The germline CDR1 and CDR2 sequences are SNHLY and FYNNEI. The CDR3 length is 14 residues. DNA for the CDR3: TGTGCCAGCAGAGAGGGGACAGGGCCTCAGCCCCAGCATTTT. It specifies CASREGTGPQPQHF. The full variable domain, completed using reference TRBV2 and TRBJ1-5, is EPEVTQTPSHQVTQMGQEVILRCVPISNHLYFYWYRQILGQKVEFLVSFYNNEISEKSEIFDDQFSVERPDGSNFTLKIRSTKLEDSAMYFCASREGTGPQPQHFGDGTRLSIL.

The chain links TRBV19 to TRBJ1-1; D gene unclear. Germline assignment: CDR1 LNHDA and CDR2 SQIVND (reference sequence). Deletions cut 6 bases from V and 0 bases from J, with 14 bases between. This CDR3 has 15 amino acids. The CDR3 region is CASSSWASLNTEAFF. Here the CDR3 DNA reads TGTGCCAGTAGCTCTTGGGCCAGCTTGAACACTGAAGCTTTCTTT. Based on the CDR3 plus reference TRBV19 and TRBJ1-1, the full variable domain is DGGITQSPKYLFRKEGQNVTLSCEQNLNHDAMYWYRQDPGQGLRLIYYSQIVNDFQKGDIAEGYSVSREKKESFPLTVTSAQKNPTAFYLCASSSWASLNTEAFFGQGTRLTVV.

This clone was counted once. The V and J genes are TRBV6-5 and TRBJ2-3; possibly TRBD1 for D (6 bases). V lost 6 bases to trimming and J lost 0 bases, with 7 bases between them. Germline CDR1 and CDR2: MNHEY and SVGAGI. The CDR3 is made up of 13 amino acids. The CDR3 region is CASRRGSTDTQYF. The CDR3 region has the DNA TGTGCCAGCAGGAGGGGGAGCACAGATACGCAGTATTTT.

This clone is labeled as medium-sized. The chain joins TRBV21-1 to TRBJ1-5. TRBV21-1 is a pseudogene. The CDR3 is made up of 17 amino acids. Written as DNA, the CDR3 is TGTGCCAGCAGCAAAAAGGCGGGTGGAGGGGCAAATCAGCCCCAGCATTTT. Amino acid sequence: CASSKKAGGGANQPQHF.

The gene calls are TRBV5-4 and TRBJ2-1; TRBD2 matches 10 bases. Trimming cost V 5 bases and J 9 bases; bases outside gene matches: 14. CDR1 is SGHNT and CDR2 is YYREEE in the germline V gene (reference sequence). This CDR3 comprises 16 residues. CDR3: CASRSDLAGVGGEQFF. For the CDR3, the DNA is TGTGCCAGCAGGTCTGACCTAGCGGGAGTCGGTGGTGAGCAGTTCTTC.

This rearrangement joins TRBV13 to TRBJ1-2, with D tentatively TRBD1 (5 bases). V was cut by 0 bases and J by 5 bases, with 7 bases left in between. Germline loops: CDR1 PRHDT, CDR2 FYEKMQ (reference sequence). This CDR3 has 13 residues. The CDR3 nucleotides are TGTGCCAGCAGCTTAGGCGCAGGGTATGGCTACACCTTC. Translation: CASSLGAGYGYTF. The full variable domain, its missing parts supplied by reference TRBV13 and TRBJ1-2, is AAGVIQSPRHLIKEKRETATLKCYPIPRHDTVYWYQQGPGQDPQFLISFYEKMQSDKGSIPDRFSAQQFSDYHSELNMSSLELGDSALYFCASSLGAGYGYTFGSGTRLTVV.

This clone was detected only once. V usage is TRBV7-2 and J usage is TRBJ2-7, with TRBD1 as a possible D gene (6 bases). V lost 5 bases and J lost 4, with 12 bases in between. CDR1 and CDR2 from the germline V gene are SGHTA and FQGNSA. The CDR3 runs to 13 residues. The CDR3 DNA sequence: TGTGCCAGCAGCATGCAACAGGGATACGAGCAGTACTTC. It encodes CASSMQQGYEQYF.

This CDR3 reads CASSPLGGTEAFF. CDR3 DNA: TGCGCCAGCAGCCCCCTTGGAGGCACTGAAGCTTTCTTT. The rearrangement links TRBV5-1 to TRBJ1-1, with no clear D. Between the trimmed V and J ends, which lost 4 bases and 4 bases, there was a span of 11 bases. Germline CDR1 reads SGHRS; CDR2 reads YFSETQ. The CDR3 is 13 amino acids.

This chain joins TRBV5-6 and TRBJ2-7; 10 bases agree with TRBD1. Germline loops: CDR1 SGHDT, CDR2 YYEEEE. The CDR3 totals 14 residues. V shed 0 bases, J shed 7 bases, and the junction held 4 bases outside the gene matches. CDR3 protein: CASSLGQGAREQYF. DNA of the CDR3: TGTGCCAGCAGCTTGGGACAGGGGGCTCGAGAGCAGTACTTC.

CDR3 bases: TGTGCCACCAGCAGATTCACAACAACTGAAGCTTTCTTT. Translation: CATSRFTTTEAFF. The rearrangement joins TRBV15 to TRBJ1-1; D remains unclear. The CDR3 totals 13 residues. The ends were cut back, 2 bases at V and 5 bases at J, with 9 bases in the middle. Germline loops: CDR1 LNHNV, CDR2 YYDKDF (reference sequence).

The chain combines TRBV10-3 with TRBJ1-2, with 7 nucleotides matching TRBD1. Per the germline V gene, CDR1 is ENHRY and CDR2 is SYGVKD. The CDR3 is made up of 17 amino acids. V shed 0 bases and J 1 base; nucleotides not matched to a gene: 8. The CDR3 protein is CAISESGQAFLNYGYTF. In DNA form, the CDR3 reads TGTGCCATCAGTGAGTCAGGACAGGCCTTTCTTAACTATGGCTACACCTTC.

This clone was recorded a few times. The chain carries TRBV6-2 or TRBV6-3 and TRBJ2-7; 8 bases match TRBD1. This CDR3 comprises 18 residues. Germline CDR1 MNHEY, CDR2 SVGEGT. Germline trimming cut 2 bases from V and 3 bases from J; bases unmatched to any gene: 15. CDR3 residues: CASSYTTGGLVSVYEQYF. CDR3 DNA sequence: TGTGCCAGCAGTTACACCACAGGGGGTTTAGTTTCCGTCTACGAGCAGTACTTC.

The sample holds a few counts of this clone. This chain links TRBV6-5 with TRBJ1-2; weak D call: TRBD1 (5 bases). V was cut by 11 bases and J by 4 bases, with 23 bases left in between. This CDR3 has 15 residues. Germline V gene lookup returns CDR1 MNHEY and CDR2 SVGAGI. The CDR3 spells CAGSSGSGTAYGYTF. The CDR3 DNA reads as TGTGCCGGGTCGTCGGGTTCCGGGACTGCCTATGGCTACACCTTC.

CDR3 amino acids: CASLSSGQTNYGYTF. The CDR3 DNA follows: TGTGCCAGCCTCTCTAGTGGACAGACGAACTATGGCTACACCTTC. V is TRBV6-5 and J is TRBJ1-2; D is perhaps TRBD1 (6 bases). Germline CDR1 MNHEY, CDR2 SVGAGI. The V end was cut by 8 bases, the J end by 2 bases, with 18 bases between. This CDR3 is built from 15 residues.

The chain combines TRBV7-9 with TRBJ2-2, with 7 bases that match TRBD1. CDR1 and CDR2 from the germline V gene are SEHNR and FQNEAQ (reference sequence). This CDR3 is built from 15 residues. The junction had 8 bases not matched to a gene; V was cut back by 5 bases and J by 5 bases. The CDR3 is CASSGDRVKTGELFF. For the CDR3, the DNA is TGTGCCAGCAGCGGCGACAGGGTAAAGACCGGGGAGCTGTTTTTT.

This clone was counted once. This chain connects TRBV25-1 to TRBJ2-5; the match to TRBD2 covers 9 bases. CDR3 length: 16 residues. CDR1 is MGHDK, CDR2 SYGVNS, per germline. The V and J ends lost 3 bases and 2 bases, in that order; junction bases with no gene match: 7. CDR3 bases: TGTGCCAGCAGTGACCCAGTGGCGGGAGGGCAAGAGACCCAGTACTTC. Translating it yields CASSDPVAGGQETQYF. Full variable domain (outside the CDR3, taken from reference TRBV25-1 and TRBJ2-5): EADIYQTPRYLVIGTGKKITLECSQTMGHDKMYWYQQDPGMELHLIHYSYGVNSTEKGDLSSESTVSRIRTEHFPLTLESARPSHTSQYLCASSDPVAGGQETQYFGPGTRLLVL.

The rearrangement links TRBV6-5 to TRBJ1-2; D perhaps matches TRBD1 (5 bases). Trimming took 4 bases from V and 4 from J, leaving 13 bases between them. In germline, CDR1 is MNHEY, CDR2 SVGAGI. CDR3 size: 14 residues. The CDR3: CASSWTQGSYGYTF. CDR3 bases: TGTGCCAGCAGTTGGACCCAGGGTAGCTATGGCTACACCTTC.